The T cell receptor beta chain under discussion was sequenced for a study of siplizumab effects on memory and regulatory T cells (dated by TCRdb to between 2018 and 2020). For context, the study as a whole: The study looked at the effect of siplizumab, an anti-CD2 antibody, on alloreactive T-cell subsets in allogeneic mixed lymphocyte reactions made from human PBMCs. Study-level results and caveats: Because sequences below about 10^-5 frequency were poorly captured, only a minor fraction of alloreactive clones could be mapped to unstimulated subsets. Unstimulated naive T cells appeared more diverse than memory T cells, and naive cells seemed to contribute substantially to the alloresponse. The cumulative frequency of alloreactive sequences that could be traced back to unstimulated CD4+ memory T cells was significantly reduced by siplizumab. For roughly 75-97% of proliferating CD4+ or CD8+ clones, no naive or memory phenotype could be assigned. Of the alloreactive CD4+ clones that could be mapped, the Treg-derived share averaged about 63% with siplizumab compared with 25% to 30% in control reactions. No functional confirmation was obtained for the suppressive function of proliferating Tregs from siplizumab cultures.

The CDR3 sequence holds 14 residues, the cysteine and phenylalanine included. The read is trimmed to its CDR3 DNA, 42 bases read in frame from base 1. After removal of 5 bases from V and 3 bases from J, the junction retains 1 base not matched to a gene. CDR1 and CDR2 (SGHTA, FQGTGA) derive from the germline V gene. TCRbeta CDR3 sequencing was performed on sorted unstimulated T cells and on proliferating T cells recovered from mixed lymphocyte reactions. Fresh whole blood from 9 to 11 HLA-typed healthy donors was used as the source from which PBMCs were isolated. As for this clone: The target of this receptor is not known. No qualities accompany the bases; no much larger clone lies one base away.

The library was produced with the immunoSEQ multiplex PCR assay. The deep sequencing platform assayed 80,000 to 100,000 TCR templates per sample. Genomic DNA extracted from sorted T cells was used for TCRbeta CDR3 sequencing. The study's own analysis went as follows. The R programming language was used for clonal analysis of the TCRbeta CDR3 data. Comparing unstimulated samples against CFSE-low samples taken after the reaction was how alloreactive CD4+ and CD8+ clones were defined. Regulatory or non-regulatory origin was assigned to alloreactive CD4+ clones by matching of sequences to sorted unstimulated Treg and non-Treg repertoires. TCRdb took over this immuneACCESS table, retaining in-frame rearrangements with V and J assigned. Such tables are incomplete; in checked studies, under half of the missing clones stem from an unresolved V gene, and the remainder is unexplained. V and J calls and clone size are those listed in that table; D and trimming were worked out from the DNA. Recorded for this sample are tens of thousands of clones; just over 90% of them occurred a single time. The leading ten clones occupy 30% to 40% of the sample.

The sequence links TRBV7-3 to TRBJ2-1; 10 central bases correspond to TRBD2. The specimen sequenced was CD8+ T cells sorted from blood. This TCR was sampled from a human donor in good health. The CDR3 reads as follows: CASSASGSYNEQFF. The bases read TGTGCCAGCAGCGCTAGCGGGAGCTACAATGAGCAGTTCTTC.